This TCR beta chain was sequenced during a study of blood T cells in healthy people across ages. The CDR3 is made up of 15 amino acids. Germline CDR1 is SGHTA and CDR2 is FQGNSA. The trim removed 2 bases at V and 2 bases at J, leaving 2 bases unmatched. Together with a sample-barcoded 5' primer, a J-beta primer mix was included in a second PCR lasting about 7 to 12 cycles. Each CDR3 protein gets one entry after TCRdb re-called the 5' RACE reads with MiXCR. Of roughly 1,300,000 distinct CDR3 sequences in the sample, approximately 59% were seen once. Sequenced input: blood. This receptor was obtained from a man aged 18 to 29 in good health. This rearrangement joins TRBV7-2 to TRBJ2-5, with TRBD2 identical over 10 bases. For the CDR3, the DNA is TGTGCCAGCAGCTTAATGACTAGCGGGCAAGAGACCCAGTACTTC. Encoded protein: CASSLMTSGQETQYF.